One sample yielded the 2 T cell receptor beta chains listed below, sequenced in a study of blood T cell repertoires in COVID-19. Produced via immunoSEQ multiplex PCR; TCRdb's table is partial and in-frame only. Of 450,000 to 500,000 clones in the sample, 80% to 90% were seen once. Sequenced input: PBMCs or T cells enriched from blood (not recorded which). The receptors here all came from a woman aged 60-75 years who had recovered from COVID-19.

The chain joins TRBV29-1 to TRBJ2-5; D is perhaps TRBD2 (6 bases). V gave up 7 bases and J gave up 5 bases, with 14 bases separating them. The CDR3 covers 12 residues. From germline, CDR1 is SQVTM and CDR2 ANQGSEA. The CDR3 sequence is CSAPLAGETQYF. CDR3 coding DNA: TGCAGCGCTCCACTAGCTGGGGAGACCCAGTACTTC.

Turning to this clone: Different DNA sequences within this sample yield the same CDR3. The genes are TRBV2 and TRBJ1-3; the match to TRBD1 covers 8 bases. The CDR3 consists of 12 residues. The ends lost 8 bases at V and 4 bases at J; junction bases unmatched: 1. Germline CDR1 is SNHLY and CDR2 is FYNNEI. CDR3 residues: CASRDRGNTIYF. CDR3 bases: TGTGCCAGCCGGGACAGGGGAAACACCATATATTTT.